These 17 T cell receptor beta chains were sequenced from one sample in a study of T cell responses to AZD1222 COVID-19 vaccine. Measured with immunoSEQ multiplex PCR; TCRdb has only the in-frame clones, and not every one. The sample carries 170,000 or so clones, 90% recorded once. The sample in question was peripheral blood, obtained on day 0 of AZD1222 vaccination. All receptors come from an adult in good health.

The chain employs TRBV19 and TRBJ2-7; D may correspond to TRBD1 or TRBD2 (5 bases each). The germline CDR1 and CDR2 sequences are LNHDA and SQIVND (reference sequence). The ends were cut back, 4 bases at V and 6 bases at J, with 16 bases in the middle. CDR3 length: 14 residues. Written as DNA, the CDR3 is TGTGCCAGTAGTACCCAGGTGTGGGGGAGCGAGCAGTACTTC. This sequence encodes CASSTQVWGSEQYF.

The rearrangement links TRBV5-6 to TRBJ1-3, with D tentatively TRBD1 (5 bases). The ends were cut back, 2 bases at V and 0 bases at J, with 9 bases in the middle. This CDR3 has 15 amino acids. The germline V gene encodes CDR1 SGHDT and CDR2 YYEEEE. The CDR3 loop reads CASSFDRSSGNTIYF. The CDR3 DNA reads TGTGCCAGCAGCTTCGACAGATCCTCTGGAAACACCATATATTTT.

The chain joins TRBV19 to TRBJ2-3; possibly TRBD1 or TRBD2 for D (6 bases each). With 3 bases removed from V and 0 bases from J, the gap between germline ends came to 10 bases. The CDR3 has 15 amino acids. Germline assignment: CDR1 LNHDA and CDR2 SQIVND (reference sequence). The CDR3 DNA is TGTGCCAGTAGTATTACGGGGGCTAGCACAGATACGCAGTATTTT. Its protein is CASSITGASTDTQYF.

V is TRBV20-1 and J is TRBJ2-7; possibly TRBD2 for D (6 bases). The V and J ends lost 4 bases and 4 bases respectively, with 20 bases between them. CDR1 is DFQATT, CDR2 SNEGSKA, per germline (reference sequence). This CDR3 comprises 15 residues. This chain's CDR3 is CSATDRDSGEYEQYF. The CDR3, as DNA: TGCAGTGCTACTGACCGGGACTCTGGGGAATACGAGCAGTACTTC.

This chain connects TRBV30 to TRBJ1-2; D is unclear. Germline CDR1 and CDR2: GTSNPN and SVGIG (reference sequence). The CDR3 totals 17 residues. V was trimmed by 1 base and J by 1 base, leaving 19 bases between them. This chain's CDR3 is CAWSASSFGRNNYGYTF. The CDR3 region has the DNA TGTGCCTGGAGTGCCTCATCATTTGGACGGAATAACTATGGCTACACCTTC. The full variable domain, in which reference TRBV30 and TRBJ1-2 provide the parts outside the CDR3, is SQTIHQWPATLVQPVGSPLSLECTVEGTSNPNLYWYRQAAGRGLQLLFYSVGIGQISSEVPQNLSASRPQDRQFILSSKKLLLSDSGFYLCAWSASSFGRNNYGYTFGSGTRLTVV.

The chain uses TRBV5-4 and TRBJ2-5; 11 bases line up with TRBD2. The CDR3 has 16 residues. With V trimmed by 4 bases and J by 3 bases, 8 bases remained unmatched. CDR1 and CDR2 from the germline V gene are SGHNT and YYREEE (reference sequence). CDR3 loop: CASSAGLAAGEETQYF. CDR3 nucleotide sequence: TGTGCCAGCAGCGCGGGACTAGCGGCCGGGGAAGAGACCCAGTACTTC.

This chain's CDR3 is CASSQDRGMANEKLFF. CDR3 bases: TGTGCCAGCAGTCAGGACAGGGGGATGGCTAATGAAAAACTGTTTTTT. The chain uses TRBV7-2 and TRBJ1-4, with 10 bases fitting TRBD1. The germline CDR1 and CDR2 sequences are SGHTA and FQGNSA. There are 16 residues in the CDR3. The trim removed 6 bases at V and 3 bases at J, leaving 7 bases unmatched.

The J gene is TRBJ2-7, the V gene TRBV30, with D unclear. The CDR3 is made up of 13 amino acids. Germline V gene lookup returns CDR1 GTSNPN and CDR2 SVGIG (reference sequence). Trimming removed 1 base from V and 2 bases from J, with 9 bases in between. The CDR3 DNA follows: TGTGCCTGGAGTGGAATAGACGCCTACGAGCAGTACTTC. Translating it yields CAWSGIDAYEQYF.

The CDR3 DNA reads as TGTGCCAGCAGGCCTCCTAGCGGGGCGTACAATGAGCAGTTCTTC. This codes for CASRPPSGAYNEQFF. The V gene is TRBV6-5, the J gene TRBJ2-1; 9 nucleotides match TRBD2. CDR1 and CDR2 (germline): MNHEY, SVGAGI. V was pared by 6 bases and J by 4 bases, with 7 bases of the junction left unmatched. The CDR3 has 15 amino acids.

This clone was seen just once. DNA of the CDR3: TGTGCCATCAGTGACTCGACTGGGAGCTACACTGAAGCTTTCTTT. Its translation is CAISDSTGSYTEAFF. The genes are TRBV10-3 and TRBJ1-1; no clear D gene. The CDR3 runs 15 residues. Trimming took 3 bases from V and 3 from J, leaving 14 bases between them. CDR1 is ENHRY, CDR2 SYGVKD, per germline.

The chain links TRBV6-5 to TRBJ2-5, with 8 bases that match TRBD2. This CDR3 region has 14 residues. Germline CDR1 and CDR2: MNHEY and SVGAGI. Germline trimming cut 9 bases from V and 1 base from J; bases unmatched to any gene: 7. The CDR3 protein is CASQRGRSQETQYF. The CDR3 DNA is TGTGCCAGTCAGCGGGGGAGATCCCAAGAGACCCAGTACTTC.

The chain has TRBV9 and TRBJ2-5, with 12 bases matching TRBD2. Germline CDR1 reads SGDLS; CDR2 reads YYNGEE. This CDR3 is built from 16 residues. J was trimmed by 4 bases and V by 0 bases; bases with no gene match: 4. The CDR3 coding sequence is TGTGCCAGCAGCGTAGGTACTAGCGGGGGGACAGAGACCCAGTACTTC. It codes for CASSVGTSGGTETQYF.

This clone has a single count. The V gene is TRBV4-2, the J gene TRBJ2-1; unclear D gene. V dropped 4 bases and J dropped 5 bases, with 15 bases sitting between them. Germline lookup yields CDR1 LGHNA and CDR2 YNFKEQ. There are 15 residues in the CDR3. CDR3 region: CASSPDLNLHNEQFF. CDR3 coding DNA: TGTGCCAGCAGCCCGGACCTCAACTTACACAATGAGCAGTTCTTC.

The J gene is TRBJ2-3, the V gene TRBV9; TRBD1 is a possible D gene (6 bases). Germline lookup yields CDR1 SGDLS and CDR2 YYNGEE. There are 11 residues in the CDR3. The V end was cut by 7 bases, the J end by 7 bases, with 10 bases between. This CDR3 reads CASGGLYTQYF. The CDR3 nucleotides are TGTGCCAGCGGGGGCTTGTATACGCAGTATTTT.

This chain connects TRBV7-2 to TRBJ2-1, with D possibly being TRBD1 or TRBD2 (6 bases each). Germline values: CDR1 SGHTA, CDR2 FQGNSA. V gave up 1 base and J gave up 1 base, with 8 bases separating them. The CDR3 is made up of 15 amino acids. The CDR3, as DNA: TGTGCCAGCAGCTTAGTAGGGGGGTCCTACAATGAGCAGTTCTTC. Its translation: CASSLVGGSYNEQFF. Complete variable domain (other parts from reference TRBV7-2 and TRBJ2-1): GAGVSQSPSNKVTEKGKDVELRCDPISGHTALYWYRQSLGQGLEFLIYFQGNSAPDKSGLPSDRFSAERTGGSVSTLTIQRTQQEDSAVYLCASSLVGGSYNEQFFGPGTRLTVL.

CDR3 loop: CASGEFSGELFF. In nucleotides, the CDR3 is TGTGCCAGCGGGGAATTCAGCGGGGAGCTGTTTTTT. This rearrangement joins TRBV27 to TRBJ2-2; D gene ambiguous. Trimming removed 8 bases from V and 7 bases from J, with 11 bases in between. Germline CDR1 reads MNHEY; CDR2 reads SMNVEV (reference sequence). The CDR3 is 12 residues long.

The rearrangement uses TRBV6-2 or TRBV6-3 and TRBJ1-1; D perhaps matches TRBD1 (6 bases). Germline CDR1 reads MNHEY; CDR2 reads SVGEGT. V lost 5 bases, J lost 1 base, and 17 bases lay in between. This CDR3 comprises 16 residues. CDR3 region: CASSSPPPGANTEAFF. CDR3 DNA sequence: TGTGCCAGCAGTAGCCCCCCCCCAGGGGCGAACACTGAAGCTTTCTTT.